The 20 T cell receptor beta chains below come from one sample, sequenced in a study of cytomegalovirus exposure and HLA in healthy donors. PCR involved 60 Vbeta and 13 Jbeta primers. Profiled with immunoSEQ multiplex PCR; TCRdb holds only in-frame clones, not every one. The sample lists about 89,000 clones; about 89% were seen once. Sequenced sample: PBMCs. These receptors were obtained from a man aged 25-40 years in good health and CMV-seropositive.

The chain combines TRBV6-5 with TRBJ1-4; no reliable D call. Trimming shortened V by 0 bases and J by 8 bases, and 7 bases separated the two germline ends. The CDR3 totals 13 residues. CDR1 and CDR2 (germline): MNHEY, SVGAGI. CDR3 region: CASSYSTGEKLFF. The CDR3 DNA follows: TGTGCCAGCAGTTACTCGACGGGGGAAAAACTGTTTTTT.

The chain uses TRBV5-4 and TRBJ2-5, with 7 bases aligning to TRBD2. The trim removed 2 bases at V and 2 bases at J, leaving 3 bases unmatched. CDR1 is SGHNT, CDR2 YYREEE, per germline (reference sequence). This CDR3 has 14 amino acids. In DNA, the CDR3 is TGTGCCAGCAGCTTTGGCGGGGGTCAAGAGACCCAGTACTTC. This encodes CASSFGGGQETQYF.

The rearrangement uses TRBV25-1 and TRBJ1-4, with TRBD1 matching 7 bases. The CDR3 is 15 amino acids. The germline CDR1 and CDR2 sequences are MGHDK and SYGVNS. Losses at the gene ends were 2 bases for V and 5 bases for J; bases not matched to a gene: 5. The CDR3 is CASSEPGQLNEKLFF. The CDR3 DNA follows: TGTGCCAGCAGTGAACCGGGACAGCTAAATGAAAAACTGTTTTTT. Full variable domain (outside the CDR3, taken from reference TRBV25-1 and TRBJ1-4): EADIYQTPRYLVIGTGKKITLECSQTMGHDKMYWYQQDPGMELHLIHYSYGVNSTEKGDLSSESTVSRIRTEHFPLTLESARPSHTSQYLCASSEPGQLNEKLFFGSGTQLSVL.

This chain connects TRBV5-6 to TRBJ2-5, with D maybe TRBD2 (5 bases). CDR1 is SGHDT and CDR2 is YYEEEE in the germline V gene. The CDR3 length is 15 residues. V was pared by 3 bases and J by 2 bases, with 14 bases between. CDR3 nucleotides: TGTGCCAGCAGCTCGAGGGTGCAGAGTCAAGAGACCCAGTACTTC. Its translation is CASSSRVQSQETQYF.

This clone was observed once. The chain recombines TRBV11-2 with TRBJ2-7, with a tentative D call TRBD2 (6 bases). This CDR3 is built from 14 residues. CDR1 is SGHAT and CDR2 is FQNNGV in the germline V gene. Trimming took off 1 base at V and 3 bases at J, with 10 bases between the two ends. The CDR3 DNA follows: TGTGCCAGCAGCTTAGTCGGGGGTGGCTACGAGCAGTACTTC. This sequence encodes CASSLVGGGYEQYF.

The rearrangement joins TRBV6-5 to TRBJ1-4; D possibly corresponds to TRBD1 (6 bases). V was trimmed by 5 bases and J by 7 bases, leaving 14 bases between them. Germline V gives CDR1 MNHEY, CDR2 SVGAGI. There are 14 residues in the CDR3. The CDR3, as DNA: TGTGCCAGCAGTAGGACAGCTAATAGTGAAAAACTGTTTTTT. This codes for CASSRTANSEKLFF.

The chain combines TRBV7-2 with TRBJ2-6, with D perhaps matching TRBD2 (5 bases). Trimming cost V 2 bases and J 0 bases, with 11 bases left between them. CDR3 size: 17 residues. CDR1 is SGHTA, CDR2 FQGNSA, per germline. CDR3 DNA sequence: TGTGCCAGCAGCTTAAATCGGGGAAGCTCTGGGGCCAACGTCCTGACTTTC. Protein sequence: CASSLNRGSSGANVLTF.

In this sample, this clone turned up once. J is TRBJ2-5 and V is TRBV30; 9 nucleotides line up with TRBD2. The DNA end favors TRBJ2-7, so the J call may be wrong. Germline V gene sequence: CDR1 GTSNPN, CDR2 SVGIG (reference sequence). The CDR3 contains 16 residues. Written as DNA, the CDR3 is TGTGCCTGGAGTGTACGGCTAGCGGGGCGACCGCACGAGCAGTACTTC. This sequence encodes CAWSVRLAGRPHEQYF.

The J gene is TRBJ1-4, the V gene TRBV5-1, with 9 bases identical to TRBD1. CDR1 is SGHRS, CDR2 YFSETQ, per germline. Trimming removed 4 bases from V and 8 bases from J; junction bases left unmatched: 9. The CDR3 runs 15 residues. CDR3 amino acids: CASSRNRGRGEKLFF. CDR3 coding DNA: TGCGCCAGCAGCAGAAACAGGGGGCGCGGCGAAAAACTGTTTTTT.

CDR3 in DNA: TGTGCCAGCCGGACAGGCGGCAATCAGCCCCAGCATTTT. Translated, it gives CASRTGGNQPQHF. The chain is built from TRBV28 and TRBJ1-5; 7 bases agree with TRBD1. Trimming at V came to 8 bases and at J to 2 bases, leaving 3 bases not matched to a gene. Germline V CDR1 and CDR2: MDHEN, SYDVKM. This CDR3 region has 13 residues.

The chain uses TRBV5-1 and TRBJ2-3; D is unclear. With 1 base removed from V and 0 bases from J, the gap between germline ends came to 9 bases. The germline gives CDR1 SGHRS, CDR2 YFSETQ. The CDR3 runs to 15 residues. Here the CDR3 DNA reads TGCGCCAGCAGCTTGTCGGTGGGCAGCACAGATACGCAGTATTTT. Its translation is CASSLSVGSTDTQYF. The variable domain in full, with the rest retrieved from reference TRBV5-1 and TRBJ2-3, is KAGVTQTPRYLIKTRGQQVTLSCSPISGHRSVSWYQQTPGQGLQFLFEYFSETQRNKGNFPGRFSGRQFSNSRSEMNVSTLELGDSALYLCASSLSVGSTDTQYFGPGTRLTVL.

V and J are TRBV29-1 and TRBJ1-1; D gene unclear. The CDR3 sequence is 13 residues long. Trimming removed 8 bases from V and 0 bases from J, with 13 bases in between. CDR1 is SQVTM, CDR2 ANQGSEA, per germline. The CDR3 loop is CSSSVGLNTEAFF. The CDR3 DNA sequence: TGCAGCAGTTCGGTCGGGTTGAACACTGAAGCTTTCTTT.

This clone was seen a single time. This chain links TRBV7-9 with TRBJ2-1; D remains unclear. The length of the CDR3 is 14 residues. In germline, CDR1 is SEHNR, CDR2 FQNEAQ (reference sequence). V was cut by 5 bases and J by 2 bases, with 10 bases left in between. The CDR3 DNA reads as TGTGCCAGCAGCCCCCGAGCGCCCTACAATGAGCAGTTCTTC. It codes for CASSPRAPYNEQFF.

The V call is TRBV2, the J call TRBJ2-1; 8 bases are shared with TRBD2. Trimming at V came to 6 bases and at J to 3 bases, leaving 7 bases not matched to a gene. Germline CDR1 reads SNHLY; CDR2 reads FYNNEI. The CDR3 is made up of 15 amino acids. CDR3 bases: TGTGCCAGCAGACGGGGGGGCGGACACTACAATGAGCAGTTCTTC. Protein sequence: CASRRGGGHYNEQFF.

The rearrangement joins TRBV10-3 to TRBJ2-5, with 9 bases lining up with TRBD1. The J segment lost 2 bases and the V segment lost 10 bases, leaving 8 bases of the junction unmatched. Germline loops: CDR1 ENHRY, CDR2 SYGVKD. CDR3 length equals 14 residues. The CDR3 sequence: CATHPGQGQETQYF. CDR3 nucleotide sequence: TGTGCCACTCATCCGGGACAGGGACAAGAGACCCAGTACTTC.

The chain joins TRBV15 to TRBJ1-3; D is undetermined. V shed 4 bases and J shed 5 bases, with 9 bases lying between them. The germline V gene encodes CDR1 LNHNV and CDR2 YYDKDF (reference sequence). The CDR3 loop spans 13 amino acids. The CDR3 nucleotides read TGTGCCACCAGCATCCTTTATAGAAACACCATATATTTT. Its translation is CATSILYRNTIYF.

This chain's CDR3 is CASSSWTGGRNSPLHF. CDR3 coding DNA: TGTGCCAGCAGTTCGTGGACAGGGGGCCGTAATTCACCCCTCCACTTT. The chain is built from TRBV28 and TRBJ1-6; 11 nucleotides match TRBD1. This CDR3 has 16 amino acids. V lost 4 bases to trimming and J lost 6 bases; unmatched junction nucleotides: 5. In germline, CDR1 is MDHEN, CDR2 SYDVKM.

This chain links TRBV27 with TRBJ1-1; TRBD1 aligns across 9 bases. Germline assignment: CDR1 MNHEY and CDR2 SMNVEV (reference sequence). The CDR3 is 17 amino acids. The J segment lost 8 bases and the V segment lost 4 bases, leaving 17 bases of the junction unmatched. The CDR3 region is CASSYTPPGQGISEAFF. DNA for the CDR3: TGTGCCAGCAGTTACACACCTCCCGGACAGGGGATTTCGGAAGCTTTCTTT.

The J gene is TRBJ2-5, the V gene TRBV30; 9 bases line up with TRBD2. V was pared by 2 bases and J by 0 bases, with 4 bases of the junction left unmatched. Looked up from germline, CDR1 is GTSNPN and CDR2 is SVGIG (reference sequence). This CDR3 has 15 amino acids. Written as DNA, the CDR3 is TGTGCCTGGAGTCCCGGACTAGCGCACCAAGAGACCCAGTACTTC. Translation: CAWSPGLAHQETQYF.

This clone was found once. At one of its ends the junction is not consistent with the germline gene, which may arise from a read error. V gene TRBV30 combines with J gene TRBJ1-4, with D tentatively TRBD1 (5 bases). CDR3 length equals 13 residues. The germline CDR1 and CDR2 sequences are GTSNPN and SVGIG (reference sequence). CDR3 in DNA: TGTGCCTGGAGTGTATCCCAGGGATCACACGCCCCTTTT. Amino acids: CAWSVSQGSHAPF.